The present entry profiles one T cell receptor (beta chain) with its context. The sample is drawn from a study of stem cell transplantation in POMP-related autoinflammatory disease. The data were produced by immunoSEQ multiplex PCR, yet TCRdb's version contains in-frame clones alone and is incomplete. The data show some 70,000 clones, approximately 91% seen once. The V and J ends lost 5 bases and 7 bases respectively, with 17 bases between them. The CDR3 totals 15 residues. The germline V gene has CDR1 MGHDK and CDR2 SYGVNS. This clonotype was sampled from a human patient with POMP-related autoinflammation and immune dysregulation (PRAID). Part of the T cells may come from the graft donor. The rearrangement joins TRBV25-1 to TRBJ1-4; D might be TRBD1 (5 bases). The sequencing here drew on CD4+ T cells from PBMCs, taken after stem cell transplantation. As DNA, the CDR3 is TGTGCCAGCAGTTCGCTGGGGGTAGGAGTTGAAAAACTGTTTTTT. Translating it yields CASSSLGVGVEKLFF.